Listed below are T cell receptor beta chains from one sample, sequenced in a study of T cell responses to AZD1222 COVID-19 vaccine. This table comes from immunoSEQ multiplex PCR, and its TCRdb copy is limited to in-frame clones, with some not included. The sample has under 140,000 clones; around 90% are singletons. The source material was peripheral blood, sampled 28 days after the second AZD1222 dose. The origin of the receptors is an adult who received the AZD1222 COVID-19 vaccine. The CDR3 runs from the conserved cysteine through the conserved F or W. Fields, in order: J gene, V gene, clone size, D gene, CDR3 protein, CDR3 DNA. A D gene is named only where the DNA matches it firmly. The size of a clone is reported for some rows only, either as once, few or many, or as a class for expanded clones.

TRBJ2-7 TRBV5-4 . TRBD1 CASSSTGVEQYF TGTGCCAGCAGCTCTACAGGGGTCGAGCAGTACTTC
TRBJ1-6 TRBV7-9 . TRBD1 CASSLETGTDYNSPLHF TGTGCCAGCAGCTTAGAAACCGGGACAGACTATAATTCACCCCTCCACTTT
TRBJ1-2 TRBV9 once . CASSVGLGLETF TGTGCCAGCAGCGTCGGGCTGGGGCTCGAGACCTTC
TRBJ1-1 TRBV6-5 once . CASRAYKNTEAFF TGTGCCAGCAGAGCTTATAAGAACACTGAAGCTTTCTTT
TRBJ1-1 TRBV24-1 . . CATSDVRQENTEAFF TGTGCCACCAGTGACGTTAGACAGGAGAACACTGAAGCTTTCTTT
TRBJ1-1 TRBV18 . . CASSPLGDTEAFF TGTGCCAGCTCACCACTAGGGGACACTGAAGCTTTCTTT
TRBJ2-5 TRBV7-6 . . CASSLEAANRGETQYF TGTGCCAGCAGCTTAGAGGCGGCGAACCGTGGGGAGACCCAGTACTTC
TRBJ2-6 TRBV10-3 . TRBD1 CASGPGQGTSSGANVLTF TGTGCCAGCGGTCCGGGACAGGGGACCTCCTCTGGGGCCAACGTCCTGACTTTC
TRBJ2-3 TRBV10-1 . . CASSERASGTDTQYF TGCGCCAGCAGTGAGAGGGCTAGCGGCACAGATACGCAGTATTTT
TRBJ2-2 TRBV4-2 . TRBD2 CASSPMHSAGDTGELFF TGTGCCAGCAGCCCAATGCATTCAGCGGGAGACACCGGGGAGCTGTTTTTT
TRBJ1-2 TRBV10-3 . . CAILPTGNYGYTF TGTGCCATACTTCCTACAGGGAACTATGGCTACACCTTC
TRBJ1-1 TRBV18 . . CASSEATNTEAFF TGTGCCAGCTCAGAAGCAACGAACACTGAAGCTTTCTTT
TRBJ1-3 TRBV11-2 . TRBD1 CASSQTTGVFGNTIYF TGTGCCAGCAGTCAGACTACAGGGGTTTTTGGAAACACCATATATTTT
TRBJ2-1 TRBV7-9 . TRBD2 CASSLQTRGGKYNEQFF TGTGCCAGCAGCTTACAGACCCGGGGGGGAAAATACAATGAGCAGTTCTTC
TRBJ2-1 TRBV10-3 . TRBD2 CAITGTSGMSYNEQFF TGTGCCATCACCGGGACTAGCGGGATGTCCTACAATGAGCAGTTCTTC
TRBJ2-3 TRBV2 . TRBD2 CASSEARSWREGADTQYF TGTGCCAGCAGTGAAGCTAGGTCCTGGAGGGAGGGCGCAGATACGCAGTATTTT
TRBJ2-2 TRBV10-2 . . CASRQAINTGELFF TGCGCCAGCAGGCAGGCGATAAACACCGGGGAGCTGTTTTTT
TRBJ1-2 TRBV6-4 . TRBD1 CASSDWDRVGYTF TGTGCCAGCAGTGACTGGGACAGGGTTGGCTACACCTTC
TRBJ2-6 TRBV5-4 . . CASSPGGTGANVLTF TGTGCCAGCAGCCCTGGGGGAACTGGGGCCAACGTCCTGACTTTC
TRBJ1-1 TRBV14 few . CASSQVAGSNTEAFF TGTGCCAGCAGCCAAGTGGCCGGGTCCAACACTGAAGCTTTCTTT
TRBJ1-1 TRBV29-1 . . CSVDNPYRNTEAFF TGCAGCGTTGATAACCCATATAGGAACACTGAAGCTTTCTTT
TRBJ1-3 TRBV27 . . CASSRAGAGNTIYF TGTGCCAGCAGCCGGGCGGGAGCGGGAAACACCATATATTTT
TRBJ1-3 TRBV6-5 . . CASSFTGSSGNTIYF TGTGCCAGCAGTTTTACGGGCAGCTCTGGAAACACCATATATTTT
TRBJ1-1 TRBV6-2/TRBV6-3 once . CASSYPGTSIGHTEAFF TGTGCCAGCAGTTACCCCGGAACCTCAATTGGGCACACTGAAGCTTTCTTT
TRBJ2-5 TRBV3-1/TRBV3-2 . . CASSSYSASQETQYF TGTGCCAGCAGCTCCTATAGCGCTTCCCAAGAGACCCAGTACTTC
TRBJ1-2 TRBV18 . . CASSPLEGPYYGYTF TGTGCCAGCTCACCTCTCGAGGGCCCCTACTATGGCTACACCTTC
TRBJ1-2 TRBV10-3 . TRBD1 CAISGTEANYGYTF TGTGCCATCAGCGGGACAGAAGCTAACTATGGCTACACCTTC
TRBJ2-7 TRBV6-6 . . CASSFTRGYEQYF TGTGCCAGCAGTTTTACCAGGGGCTACGAGCAGTACTTC
TRBJ1-1 TRBV11-3 . TRBD1 CASSLARRALLTGSTEAFF TGTGCCAGCAGCTTAGCTCGCCGCGCGTTATTGACAGGGAGCACTGAAGCTTTCTTT
TRBJ1-1 TRBV7-3 . . CASSLGGGNTEAFF TGTGCCAGCAGCTTAGGGGGAGGGAACACTGAAGCTTTCTTT
TRBJ1-2 TRBV30 . TRBD1 CAWSTDRGRYGYTF TGTGCCTGGAGTACAGACAGGGGGAGATATGGCTACACCTTC
TRBJ1-5 TRBV15 . . CATRPGPTNQPQHF TGTGCCACCAGACCGGGACCCACCAATCAGCCCCAGCATTTT